One sample yielded the 7 T cell receptor beta chains listed below, sequenced in a study of OX40 agonist ivuxolimab in advanced cancers. Data came from immunoSEQ multiplex PCR; TCRdb stores just in-frame clones and leaves some out. The sample has some 87,000 clones, approximately 95% seen once. This material consisted of CD4+ or CD8+ T cells sorted from blood, taken in a trial of the OX40 agonist ivuxolimab. Receptors were obtained from an adult with an advanced solid tumor such as melanoma, head and neck, liver or kidney cancer.

The V call is TRBV7-2, the J call TRBJ2-2, with unresolved D. The germline V gene encodes CDR1 SGHTA and CDR2 FQGNSA. This CDR3 contains 12 residues. Trimming shortened V by 1 base and J by 5 bases, and 2 bases separated the two germline ends. This CDR3 reads CASSLGTGELFF. The CDR3 bases are TGTGCCAGCAGCTTAGGGACCGGGGAGCTGTTTTTT.

The chain joins TRBV9 to TRBJ2-7; 7 nucleotides match TRBD1. In germline, CDR1 is SGDLS, CDR2 YYNGEE. Trimming removed 2 bases from V and 0 bases from J; junction bases left unmatched: 2. The CDR3 is 14 residues long. The DNA of the CDR3 is TGTGCCAGCAGCGTCGGGACAGACTCCTACGAGCAGTACTTC. Amino acid sequence: CASSVGTDSYEQYF. Complete variable domain (other parts from reference TRBV9 and TRBJ2-7): DSGVTQTPKHLITATGQRVTLRCSPRSGDLSVYWYQQSLDQGLQFLIQYYNGEERAKGNILERFSAQQFPDLHSELNLSSLELGDSALYFCASSVGTDSYEQYFGPGTRLTVT.

This chain links TRBV27 with TRBJ1-2, with 7 bases identical to TRBD1. CDR1 and CDR2 from the germline V gene are MNHEY and SMNVEV (reference sequence). The CDR3 length is 12 residues. V shed 6 bases and J 7 bases; nucleotides not matched to a gene: 5. CDR3 DNA sequence: TGTGCCAGCAGGACAGGGTTAACTGGCTACACCTTC. Its translation: CASRTGLTGYTF.

V is TRBV27 and J is TRBJ2-1, with D possibly matching TRBD2 (5 bases). V dropped 6 bases and J dropped 0 bases, with 6 bases sitting between them. CDR3 length: 13 residues. The germline V gene has CDR1 MNHEY and CDR2 SMNVEV (reference sequence). In DNA form, the CDR3 reads TGTGCCAGCAGACTAGGCTCCTACAATGAGCAGTTCTTC. It is translated as CASRLGSYNEQFF.

The rearrangement joins TRBV7-3 to TRBJ2-7; 11 bases fit TRBD2. J was trimmed by 3 bases and V by 5 bases; bases with no gene match: 9. CDR1 SGHTA and CDR2 FQGTGA come from the germline V gene. The CDR3 is made up of 16 amino acids. The chain's CDR3 is CASSPTGLADFYEQYF. The CDR3 DNA reads as TGTGCCAGCAGCCCCACGGGACTAGCGGATTTCTACGAGCAGTACTTC. Full variable domain (outside the CDR3, taken from reference TRBV7-3 and TRBJ2-7): GAGVSQTPSNKVTEKGKYVELRCDPISGHTALYWYRQSLGQGPEFLIYFQGTGAADDSGLPNDRFFAVRPEGSVSTLKIQRTERGDSAVYLCASSPTGLADFYEQYFGPGTRLTVT.

The CDR3 DNA sequence: TGTGCCAGCAGTGACTTGGCGGAGTCCTACGAGCAGTACTTC. As protein: CASSDLAESYEQYF. The V and J genes are TRBV25-1 and TRBJ2-7; D is unclear. V was pared by 3 bases and J by 1 base, with 10 bases between. The CDR3 consists of 14 residues. CDR1 is MGHDK, CDR2 SYGVNS, per germline.

This clone came up once. The V gene is TRBV9, the J gene TRBJ2-7, with D perhaps matching TRBD1 or TRBD2 (6 bases each). Per germline, CDR1 SGDLS and CDR2 YYNGEE. The CDR3 has 14 amino acids. Trimming removed 3 bases from V and 0 bases from J, with 10 bases in between. The CDR3 region has the DNA TGTGCCAGCAGCGGGAGGGACAACTCCTACGAGCAGTACTTC. This codes for CASSGRDNSYEQYF.